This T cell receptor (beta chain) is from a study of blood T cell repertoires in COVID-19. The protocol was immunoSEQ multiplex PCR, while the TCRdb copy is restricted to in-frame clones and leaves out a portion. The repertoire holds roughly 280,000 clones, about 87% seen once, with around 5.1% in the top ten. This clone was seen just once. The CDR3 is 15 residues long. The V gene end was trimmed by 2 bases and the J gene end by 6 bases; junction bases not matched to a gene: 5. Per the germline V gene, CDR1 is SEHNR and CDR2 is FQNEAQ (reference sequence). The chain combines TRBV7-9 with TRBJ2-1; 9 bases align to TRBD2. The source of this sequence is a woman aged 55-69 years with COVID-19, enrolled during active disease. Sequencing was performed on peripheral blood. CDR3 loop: CASSLIPGLANEQFF. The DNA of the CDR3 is TGTGCCAGCAGCTTAATACCGGGACTAGCCAATGAGCAGTTCTTC. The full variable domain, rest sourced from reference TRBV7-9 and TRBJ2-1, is DTGVSQNPRHKITKRGQNVTFRCDPISEHNRLYWYRQTLGQGPEFLTYFQNEAQLEKSRLLSDRFSAERPKGSFSTLEIQRTEQGDSAMYLCASSLIPGLANEQFFGPGTRLTVL.